This entry features one T cell receptor beta chain sequence. This clonotype has a count of ten or more. What this receptor recognizes is not known. No qualities accompany the bases; no much larger clone lies one base away. This specimen belongs to a study of molecular identifiers for immune sequencing clone quantification (dated by TCRdb to 2016 to 2019). Regarding the research as a whole: For a replicate experiment, the RNA from either 20,000 or 100,000 naive CD8 T cells was divided into five aliquots, and four of those aliquots went on to sequencing. This methods study used CD8 T cells to benchmark TCR RNA copy counting and molecular-identifier clustering-based TCR repertoire sequencing (MIDCIRS). Broader findings and caveats from the paper: Spiked-in Jurkat TCR RNA equal to a single cell's worth was reported to be detectable even within one million naive CD8 T cells. Spiked-in Jurkat TCR RNA (approximately eleven copies' worth), which is not part of the donor repertoire, was contained in the naive libraries. When barcode sub-clustering was omitted, TCR diversity was inflated by chimeric consensus sequences, with chimeras reaching as high as 47%. In CMV-specific effector cells, over 98% of molecules were held by clones above 20 RNA copies, whereas under 1% of molecules were held by such clones in naive cells. The sizes of highly expanded clones could end up underestimated when identical TCR molecules share a barcode. About 3 recovered TCR RNA copies per cell were obtained by modeling, versus about ten by digital PCR, implying a capture efficiency of 30% to 35%.

Reading the germline V gene gives CDR1 MNHEY and CDR2 SVGEGT. The CDR3 holds 16 amino acids from the cysteine to the phenylalanine. Only CDR3 DNA remains: 48 bases, in frame from the first base. The germline V and J ends show losses of 7 bases and 2 bases respectively, and no gene match explains 10 bases of the junction. Libraries of naive CD8 T cells were generated from roughly 21,000 to 960,000 sorted cells, with 10%, 30% or 50% of the purified RNA used. On a BD FACSAria II, naive CD8 T cells were FACS-sorted as CD8+CD4-CCR7+CD45RA+ and collected into RLT Plus buffer. To test detection sensitivity, Jurkat RNA equal to fewer than 13 TCR copies was added to samples of about 20,000-1,100,000 naive CD8 T cells. Enrichment of CD8 T cells was performed with RosetteSep CD8+ T Cell Enrichment Cocktail and Ficoll-Paque, after which ACK red cell lysis was carried out. The library came from PCR. Sequencing relied on an Illumina HiSeq 4000. Bulk TCR libraries were made following a previously described method, with the TCR primers given in Table S5. Total RNA was purified with the Qiagen AllPrep DNA/RNA kit. Before analysis, reads from multiple sequencing runs of the same library were pooled. The paper's processing steps were these. Only reads with exact TCR constant sequence were kept, trimmed to 150 nt, and grouped by their 12-nt molecular barcodes. Within each barcode group, reads were sub-clustered at a 15% Levenshtein threshold, and quality-weighted consensus sequences were built per RNA molecule. Non-functional sequences were excluded, and lower-count sequences lying one edit away from another sequence were also excluded. Barcode sub-clusters with fewer than 20% of the maximum read count were removed, based on fitting two negative binomial distributions. TCRdb handled the public reads itself, with Q25 trimming in fastp and clone calling in MiXCR, and kept productive beta chains. Entries are consolidated by CDR3 protein sequence, retaining the most common genes and DNA. The V and J calls were not made by the authors but by TCRdb's processing. The sample table contains 300,000 to 350,000 distinct CDR3 sequences; only one count was recorded for about a fifth of them. The ten largest make up roughly 0.86% of the sample.

The chain is encoded by TRBV6-2 or TRBV6-3 joined to TRBJ2-2, with 7 bases aligning to TRBD1. This TCR came from a human donor in good health. Some libraries in this study had Jurkat cell RNA spiked in. Sequenced input: naive CD8+ T cells from blood, with Jurkat cell RNA spiked in. In the paper's terms, the cell subset or site label means: FACS-sorted CD8+CD4-CCR7+CD45RA+ naive T cells. CDR3 loop: CASKRTWDSNTGELFF. The nucleotide sequence reads as follows: TGTGCCAGCAAACGAACGTGGGACAGCAACACCGGGGAGCTGTTTTTT.